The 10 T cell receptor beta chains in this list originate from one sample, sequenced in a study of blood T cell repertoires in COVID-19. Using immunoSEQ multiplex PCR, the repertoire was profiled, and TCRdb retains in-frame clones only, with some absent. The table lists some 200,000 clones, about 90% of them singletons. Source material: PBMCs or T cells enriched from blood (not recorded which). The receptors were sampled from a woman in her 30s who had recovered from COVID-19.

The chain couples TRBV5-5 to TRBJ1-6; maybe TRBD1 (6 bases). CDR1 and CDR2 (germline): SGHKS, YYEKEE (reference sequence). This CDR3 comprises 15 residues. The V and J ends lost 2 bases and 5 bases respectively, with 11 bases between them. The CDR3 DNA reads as TGTGCCAGCAGCTTTCAGGGGCACAATAATTCACCCCTCCACTTT. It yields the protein CASSFQGHNNSPLHF.

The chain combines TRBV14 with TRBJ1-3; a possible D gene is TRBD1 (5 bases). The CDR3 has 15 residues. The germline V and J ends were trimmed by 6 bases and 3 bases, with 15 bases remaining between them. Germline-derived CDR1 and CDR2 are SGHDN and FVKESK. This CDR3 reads CASRPLGGSGNTIYF. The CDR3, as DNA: TGTGCCAGCAGACCGCTTGGGGGGAGTGGAAACACCATATATTTT.

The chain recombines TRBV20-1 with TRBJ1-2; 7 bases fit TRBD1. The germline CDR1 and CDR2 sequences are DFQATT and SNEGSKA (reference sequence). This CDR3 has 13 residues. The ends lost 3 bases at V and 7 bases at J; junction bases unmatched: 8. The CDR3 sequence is CSASKGAVGGYTF. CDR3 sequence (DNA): TGCAGTGCTAGTAAGGGGGCGGTAGGTGGCTACACCTTC.

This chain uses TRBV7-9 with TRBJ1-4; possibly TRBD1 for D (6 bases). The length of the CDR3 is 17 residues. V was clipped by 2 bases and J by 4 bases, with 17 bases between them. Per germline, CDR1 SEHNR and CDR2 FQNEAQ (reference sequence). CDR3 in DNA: TGTGCCAGCAGCTTATTCCACAGGGCTTTGGTTAATGAAAAACTGTTTTTT. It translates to CASSLFHRALVNEKLFF.

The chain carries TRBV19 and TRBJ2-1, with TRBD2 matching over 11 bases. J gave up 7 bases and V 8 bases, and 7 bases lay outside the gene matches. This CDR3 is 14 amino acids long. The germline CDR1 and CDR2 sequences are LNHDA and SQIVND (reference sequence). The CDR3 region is CASVSGGAGNEQFF. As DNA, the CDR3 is TGTGCCAGTGTTAGCGGGGGGGCAGGGAATGAGCAGTTCTTC.

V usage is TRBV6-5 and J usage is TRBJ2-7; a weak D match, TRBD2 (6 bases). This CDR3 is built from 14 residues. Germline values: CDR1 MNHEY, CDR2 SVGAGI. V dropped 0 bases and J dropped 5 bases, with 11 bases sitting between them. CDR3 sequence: CASSYSRGGNEQYF. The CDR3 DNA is TGTGCCAGCAGTTACTCGCGGGGCGGCAACGAGCAGTACTTC.

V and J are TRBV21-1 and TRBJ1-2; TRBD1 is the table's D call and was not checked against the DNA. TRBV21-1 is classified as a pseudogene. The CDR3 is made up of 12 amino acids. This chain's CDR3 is CAKDRENYGYTF. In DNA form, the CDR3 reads TGTGCCAAGGACAGGGAGAACTATGGCTACACCTTC.

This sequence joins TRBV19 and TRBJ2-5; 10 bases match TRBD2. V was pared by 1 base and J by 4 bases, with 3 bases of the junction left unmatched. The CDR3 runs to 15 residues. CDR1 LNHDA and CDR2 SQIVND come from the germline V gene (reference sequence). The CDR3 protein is CASSIAAGGGETQYF. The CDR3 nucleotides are TGTGCCAGTAGTATAGCAGCGGGGGGGGGAGAGACCCAGTACTTC.

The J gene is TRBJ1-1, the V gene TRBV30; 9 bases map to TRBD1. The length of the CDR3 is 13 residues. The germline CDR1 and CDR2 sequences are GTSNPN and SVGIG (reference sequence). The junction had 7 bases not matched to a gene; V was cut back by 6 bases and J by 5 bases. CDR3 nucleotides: TGTGCCTGCACAGGGGGCGCGTGGACTGAAGCTTTCTTT. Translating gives CACTGGAWTEAFF.

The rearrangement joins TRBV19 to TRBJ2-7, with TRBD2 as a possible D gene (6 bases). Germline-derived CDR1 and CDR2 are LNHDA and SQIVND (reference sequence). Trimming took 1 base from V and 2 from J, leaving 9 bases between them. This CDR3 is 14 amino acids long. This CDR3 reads CASSIGRGTYEQYF. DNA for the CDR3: TGTGCCAGTAGTATAGGCCGGGGGACCTACGAGCAGTACTTC.